This T cell receptor (beta chain) was retrieved from a study of technical replicates of blood from a handful of donors. Here immunoSEQ multiplex PCR was the method, and the copy in TCRdb shows in-frame clones only, minus some. Among roughly 66,000 clones listed, about 90% were seen once. This clone was seen a single time. Germline V gives CDR1 ENHRY, CDR2 SYGVKD. The junction had 10 bases not matched to a gene; V was cut back by 11 bases and J by 1 base. The CDR3 is 16 residues long. Sequencing used PBMCs. This receptor was obtained from a human donor in good health. Some clones in this sample may be carry-over from other donors' samples. The chain links TRBV10-3 to TRBJ1-3; TRBD1 matches 11 bases. For the CDR3, the DNA is TGTGCCGCGGGACAGGGGGTATTAAGTTCTGGAAACACCATATATTTT. Residues: CAAGQGVLSSGNTIYF.